The present T cell receptor (beta chain) was sequenced within a study of shared clonotypes between healthy human individuals. As regards this clone: Its antigen remains unknown.

Study findings and constraints: Against clonotypes common to all four donors, non-shared ones had lower generation probabilities. Naive CD4 clonotype sharing across four donors was about 5%.

Naive CD8 cells were CD45RO-negative, positively selected for CCR7, excluding terminally differentiated effector memory CD45RA+ cells. Unmatched junction bases numbered 6, after V lost 5 bases and J lost 3 bases. Germline loops: CDR1 SEHNR, CDR2 FQNEAQ (reference sequence). The CDR3 length is 15 residues. An even split of each subset's genomic DNA across several immunoSEQ plates was performed. Sequencing used immunoSEQ multiplex PCR; TCRdb keeps in-frame clones, though not all of them. This repertoire shows roughly 810,000 clones, 95% to 97% found once; its top ten account for less than 0.25%. The receptor was derived from a man aged 30 to 45 in good health. Input material: naive CD8+ T cells sorted from blood. The chain is built from TRBV7-9 and TRBJ1-5, with 8 nucleotides matching TRBD1. CDR3 in DNA: TGTGCCAGCAGCCAAGGACAGGGAGCCAATCAGCCCCAGCATTTT. Protein sequence: CASSQGQGANQPQHF.